This TCR beta chain was retrieved from a study of blood T cell repertoires in COVID-19. V lost 2 bases, J lost 2 bases, and 11 bases stayed unmatched. The CDR3 covers 18 residues. Germline V CDR1 and CDR2: SGHTA, FQGNSA. Repertoires were generated with immunoSEQ multiplex PCR, while TCRdb's copy carries only in-frame clones and drops some. In the table there are about 180,000 clones, around 85% of which are singletons. The receptor was isolated from a woman older than 75 with acute or convalescent COVID-19. The source material was peripheral blood. V and J are TRBV7-2 and TRBJ2-7, with 11 bases aligning to TRBD2. DNA for the CDR3: TGTGCCAGCAGCTTAAGGGGGGCACTAGCGGGAGTGGCCTACGAGCAGTACTTC. Its protein is CASSLRGALAGVAYEQYF.